This entry concerns a single T cell receptor beta chain. Antigen: not known. The source of the sample is a study of cytomegalovirus exposure and HLA in healthy donors. Data came from immunoSEQ multiplex PCR; TCRdb stores just in-frame clones and leaves some out. This table holds 150,000 to 200,000 clones, about 90% found once. Findings of the study overall: The study designated roughly 160 TCR beta chains cytomegalovirus-associated. In the 120 validation repertoires, about 94% of cluster scores exceeded 0, per a later analysis. Generally TCR sequences proved uncommon, though certain public TCRs appeared in numerous donors. Cytomegalovirus status was reportedly diagnosed by the classifier with high specificity and sensitivity.

This clonotype was sampled from a woman under 30 in good health and CMV-seropositive. Sequencing used PBMCs.

The CDR3 sequence: CASSEGTAYTGELFF. Written as DNA, the CDR3 is TGTGCCAGCAGCGAAGGGACAGCTTACACCGGGGAGCTGTTTTTT. The chain combines TRBV5-4 with TRBJ2-2, with TRBD1 matching over 7 bases. V dropped 4 bases and J dropped 3; count of bases not matched to a gene: 6. The length of the CDR3 is 15 residues. Germline values: CDR1 SGHNT, CDR2 YYREEE (reference sequence).